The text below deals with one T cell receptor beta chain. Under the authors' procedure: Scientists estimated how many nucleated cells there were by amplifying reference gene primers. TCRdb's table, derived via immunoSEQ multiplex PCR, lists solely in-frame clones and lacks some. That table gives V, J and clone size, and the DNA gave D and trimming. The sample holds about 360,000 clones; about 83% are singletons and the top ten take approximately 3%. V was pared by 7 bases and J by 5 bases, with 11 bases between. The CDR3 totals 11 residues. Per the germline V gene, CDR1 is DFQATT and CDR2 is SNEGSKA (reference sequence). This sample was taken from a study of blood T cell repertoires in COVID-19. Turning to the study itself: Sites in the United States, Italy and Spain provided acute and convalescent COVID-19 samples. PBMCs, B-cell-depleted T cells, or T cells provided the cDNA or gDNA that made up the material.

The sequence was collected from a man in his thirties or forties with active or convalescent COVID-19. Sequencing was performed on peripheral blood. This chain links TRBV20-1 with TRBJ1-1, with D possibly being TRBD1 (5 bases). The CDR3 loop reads CSDEGETEAFF. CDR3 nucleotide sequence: TGCAGTGACGAAGGGGAAACTGAAGCTTTCTTT.